One TCR beta chain is described in this entry. Enrolled during active infection, Seattle patients were then followed longitudinally. Method: immunoSEQ multiplex PCR; TCRdb's copy keeps in-frame clones and lacks some. The sample has 200,000 to 250,000 clones, nearly 85% seen once. These data belong to a study of blood T cell repertoires in COVID-19. Across the study: There were acute and convalescent COVID-19 samples, and they came from the United States, Italy and Spain.

Looked up from germline, CDR1 is GTSNPN and CDR2 is SVGIG (reference sequence). The junction had 8 bases not matched to a gene; V was cut back by 2 bases and J by 5 bases. The CDR3 has 15 amino acids. The V gene is TRBV30, the J gene TRBJ2-5; TRBD1 agrees at 10 bases. The source is a young woman with COVID-19, enrolled during active disease. The material sequenced was peripheral blood. CDR3 nucleotides: TGTGCCTGGAGTTCCGGGACAGGGGTTGGGGAGACCCAGTACTTC. Translated, it gives CAWSSGTGVGETQYF.